Listed below are T cell receptor beta chains from one sample, sequenced in a study of early T cells in non-severe SARS-CoV-2 infection. TCRdb reanalysed the 5' RACE reads using MiXCR and keeps one entry per CDR3 protein. The repertoire holds about 77,000 distinct CDR3 sequences, with over 9% as singletons. The sequenced sample was whole blood. The source of these receptors is an adult who was a healthcare worker with PCR-confirmed SARS-CoV-2 infection or an uninfected control (not recorded which). The CDR3 runs from the conserved cysteine through the conserved F or W. D genes are given only for firm matches. Rows give clone size only sometimes, using once, few, many, or a class for an expanded clone.

.	TRBV28	TRBD2	TRBJ2-2	CASSPGLATGELFF	TGTGCCAGCAGTCCCGGACTAGCCACCGGGGAGCTGTTTTTT
.	TRBV20-1	TRBD2	TRBJ2-2	CSAMPPSGAGELFF	TGCAGTGCTATGCCCCCTAGCGGGGCCGGGGAGCTGTTTTTT
many	TRBV7-9	.	TRBJ1-1	CASSPPLQGYTEAFF	TGTGCCAGCAGCCCACCCCTCCAGGGATACACTGAAGCTTTCTTT
many	TRBV12-3/TRBV12-4	.	TRBJ2-2	CASSLYPRAGELFF	TGTGCCAGCAGTTTATATCCCCGGGCCGGGGAGCTGTTTTTT
.	TRBV19	.	TRBJ2-1	CASSIRVHYNEQFF	TGTGCCAGTAGTATCAGGGTACACTACAATGAGCAGTTCTTC
many	TRBV21-1	.	TRBJ2-1	CASSKALEEREGRGSYNEQFF	TGTGCCAGCAGCAAAGCGCTTGAGGAGCGGGAGGGCCGGGGGTCCTACAATGAGCAGTTCTTC
many	TRBV11-2	.	TRBJ1-2	CASSLDLRSVYGYTF	TGTGCCAGCAGCTTAGACCTCCGTAGCGTCTATGGCTACACCTTC
.	TRBV30	TRBD1	TRBJ2-7	CAWTGQHYEQYF	TGTGCCTGGACGGGACAGCACTACGAGCAGTACTTC
few	TRBV7-3	TRBD1	TRBJ2-2	CASSLDRGRGGELFF	TGTGCCAGCAGCCTGGACAGGGGGCGCGGCGGGGAGCTGTTTTTT
few	TRBV5-5	TRBD2	TRBJ2-3	CASTSGSVADTQYF	TGTGCCAGCACCAGCGGGAGTGTCGCAGATACGCAGTATTTT